This T cell receptor beta chain was found in a study of long-term antiretroviral therapy in people with HIV (dated by TCRdb to about 2022). About the study as a whole: The earliest samples were collected approximately a decade before the 2015 WHO recommendation for immediate ART, a period when ART was typically delayed until CD4 counts fell. A retrospective serial study tested whether ART initiation and durable HIV suppression were associated with changes in peripheral blood TRB repertoire composition and diversity. From some 27 adults with confirmed HIV infection, the cohort provided approximately 190 cryopreserved PBMC samples, gathered serially across a mean of about six years (range 1-12). Among the 25 to 30 participants with HIV, eleven to twelve were female. No cross-contamination during QIAcube processing turned up in test extractions that ran a monoclonal T-cell line alongside some 34 polyclonal samples.

The CDR3 numbers 14 residues from cysteine through phenylalanine. The entry retains the CDR3 DNA only, 42 bases that are in frame from base 1. V is reduced by 3 bases and J by 3 bases, leaving a spacing of 12 bases between them. The germline V gene provides CDR1 SNHLY and CDR2 FYNNEI. About this clone: This clone's antigen is unknown. There are no base qualities to consult, and no much larger clone falls within one base.

What the work shows at the level of the full study, not this receptor alone: The samples span the years 2004 to 2017, and the ART regimens used at that time may not be as effective as current regimens. Narrower CDR3 length ranges were observed in HIV repertoires than in controls, and an antigen-experienced repertoire with only a slight naive shift after ART was suggested by the network structure. Expanded TRB clones identified before ART initiation dominated the repertoire at all time points, although this dominance fluctuated and declined in many PLHIV after ART. Because PBMC availability was limited, only the TCR beta chain was sequenced, with no alpha chain pairing. A significant increase in TRB diversity was found to be associated with ART initiation, although TRB diversity was observed to remain significantly below that of transplant donor controls even after long-term ART. Inferences about post-ART repertoire changes were limited because no data were available on ART adherence, viral resistance or therapy changes. Unsorted PBMC were profiled instead of sorted CD4+ and CD8+ T cells because pre-ART samples had limited cell numbers.

Sequencing of the TRB variable region was done with the immunoSEQ hsTCRB v3.0 assay at survey level resolution. The targeted TRB sequencing depth was about 35,000-55,000 T-cell genomes per sample. TRB libraries were pooled and sequenced on an Illumina MiSeq using a v3 150-cycle kit. The published analysis was carried out like this. Repertoire analysis ran in R within a reproducible Nextflow workflow covering QC, data transformation and analysis. LymphoSeq2, an R package for exploring AIRR-Seq data, was used to implement custom analyses. After excluding a few samples that yielded fewer than 5000 total TRB sequences, some 180 HIV repertoires remained for analysis. Of the roughly 190 retained HIV repertoires, under 65 were collected before and 129 after ART initiation. Each repertoire was downsampled to 5000 TRB nucleotide sequences, and summary statistics were averaged across 100 downsampling iterations. TRB sequences were retained for analysis only if CDR3 regions of at least seven amino acids were present. Diversity was measured with a Shannon entropy-derived clonality score and the Gini coefficient. In the repertoire networks, any two of the top 5000 CDR3 amino acid sequences were connected whenever the two sequences differed by an edit distance of one. GLIPH2 predicted antigen specificity groups and MHC restriction for TRB CDR3 amino acid sequences. Known CMV, EBV, HIV or tissue antigen associations were flagged by matching CDR3 amino acid sequences against VDJdb and McPAS-TCR. Pre-ART, post-ART and control groups were compared with Wilcoxon signed-rank tests and Holm-Bonferroni correction. TCRdb provides this immuneACCESS table in a form limited to in-frame rearrangements. Some clones are lacking; in checked studies, under half of them reflect an unresolved V gene, and why the rest are absent is not known. V, J and clone size are taken as reported in that table, and D and trimming were inferred from the DNA itself. The sample includes tens of thousands of clones, with roughly 84% observed a single time. In total, the top ten clones hold 7.5% to 9.5% of the sample.

Participants were included only if at least one PBMC sample before ART initiation and at least two post-ART samples were available. All participants with HIV were treated in the United States of America. Before DNA extraction, cryopreserved samples of roughly 1-10 million PBMC were thawed and washed. At the time of the earliest PBMC sample for each participant with HIV, ages ranged from about 20 to 55 years. Per participant, PBMC samples came from 1-4 timepoints prior to ART initiation and 2-8 timepoints following ART initiation, for a median of 7 samples. For every participant, serial HIV viral load, CD4+ T-cell count, ART history and demographic data were obtained. Using a Qiagen kit on a QIAcube, genomic DNA was extracted from unsorted PBMC, with samples processed in batches of 12.

This sample comprised unsorted PBMCs, obtained 3 years after starting antiretroviral therapy. This TCR was recovered from a middle-aged man with HIV. Rearrangement joined TRBV2 to TRBJ2-7; confidence is insufficient to name the D gene. CDR3 protein: CASSEYGIYYEQYF. The bases read TGTGCCAGCAGTGAGTACGGAATATACTACGAGCAGTACTTC.